The 26 T cell receptor beta chains in this list originate from one sample, sequenced in a study of T cell responses to AZD1222 COVID-19 vaccine. Profiling relied on immunoSEQ multiplex PCR, and the TCRdb table lists in-frame clones only, not all of them. The data hold over 130,000 clones, with nearly 95% observed a single time. The starting material was peripheral blood, obtained 28 days after the second AZD1222 dose. The receptors were sampled from an adult who received the AZD1222 COVID-19 vaccine.

The chain carries TRBV7-8 and TRBJ1-2; D perhaps matches TRBD1 (5 bases). CDR3 length: 17 amino acids. Germline lookup yields CDR1 SGHVS and CDR2 FQNEAQ. V was trimmed by 3 bases and J by 3 bases, leaving 20 bases between them. As DNA, the CDR3 is TGTGCCAGCAGCTTGGGCCGACGAAGGGGAAGGGACTATGGCTACACCTTC. Translated, it gives CASSLGRRRGRDYGYTF.

The gene calls are TRBV5-1 and TRBJ2-7; 7 bases fit TRBD1. The V gene's germline CDR1 is SGHRS and CDR2 YFSETQ. The V segment lost 4 bases and the J segment 2 bases; nucleotides outside the gene matches: 15. The CDR3 totals 17 residues. The DNA of the CDR3 is TGCGCCAGCAGCGCAAGCTCCGGGACAGCTCACGCCTACGAGCAGTACTTC. Its translation: CASSASSGTAHAYEQYF.

V and J are TRBV29-1 and TRBJ1-2; weak D call: TRBD1 (5 bases). CDR3 length: 10 amino acids. Germline V CDR1 and CDR2: SQVTM, ANQGSEA. V lost 7 bases and J 4 bases, leaving 7 bases between the germline ends. The CDR3 DNA sequence: TGCAGCGCGGGGGGCTATGGCTACACCTTC. Residues: CSAGGYGYTF.

J is TRBJ2-7 and V is TRBV7-3; the D gene is possibly TRBD1 (5 bases). This CDR3 has 13 residues. The germline V gene encodes CDR1 SGHTA and CDR2 FQGTGA. Trimming took off 10 bases at V and 2 bases at J, with 15 bases between the two ends. Written as DNA, the CDR3 is TGTGCCATATCGACAGCCAACCCCTACGAGCAGTACTTC. It codes for CAISTANPYEQYF.

This sequence joins TRBV27 and TRBJ2-2; no clear D gene. This CDR3 comprises 15 residues. V shed 0 bases and J shed 1 base, with 6 bases lying between them. Per the germline V gene, CDR1 is MNHEY and CDR2 is SMNVEV (reference sequence). The CDR3 loop reads CASSLSGQNTGELFF. The CDR3 nucleotides read TGTGCCAGCAGTTTATCAGGGCAGAACACCGGGGAGCTGTTTTTT.

The genes are TRBV25-1 and TRBJ2-3; D may be TRBD2 (5 bases). The V and J ends lost 2 bases and 6 bases respectively, with 15 bases between them. The CDR3 consists of 15 residues. CDR1 is MGHDK, CDR2 SYGVNS, per germline. The CDR3, as DNA: TGTGCCAGCAGTGAAAGCGGCCAGAGGAGGGATACGCAGTATTTT. It codes for CASSESGQRRDTQYF.

The chain has TRBV4-2 and TRBJ2-3; 7 positions match TRBD2. Looked up from germline, CDR1 is LGHNA and CDR2 is YNFKEQ. This CDR3 spans 17 amino acids. The V segment lost 1 base and the J segment 5 bases; nucleotides outside the gene matches: 12. As DNA, the CDR3 is TGTGCCAGCAGCCAAGCCACGGCGGGAGAAGATATAGATACGCAGTATTTT. Its translation is CASSQATAGEDIDTQYF.

The CDR3 DNA reads TGTGCCAGCAGCCCACTAGCTACCGCTGAGCAGTTCTTC. Protein product: CASSPLATAEQFF. This chain uses TRBV3-1 (or the pseudogene TRBV3-2) with TRBJ2-1; perhaps TRBD2 as D (6 bases). CDR1 and CDR2 from the germline V gene are LGHDT and YNNKEL (reference sequence). The CDR3 contains 13 residues. Deletions cut 4 bases from V and 9 bases from J, with 13 bases between.

The chain links TRBV6-5 to TRBJ1-2, with D possibly TRBD1 on 6 matching bases. Germline V gives CDR1 MNHEY, CDR2 SVGAGI. The CDR3 has 13 amino acids. The ends were cut back, 6 bases at V and 2 bases at J, with 10 bases in the middle. The CDR3 region is CASSPDRNYGYTF. DNA for the CDR3: TGTGCCAGCAGCCCCGACAGGAACTATGGCTACACCTTC.

The chain uses TRBV7-9 and TRBJ1-5; D is ambiguous. There are 14 residues in the CDR3. Germline CDR1 and CDR2: SEHNR and FQNEAQ (reference sequence). Trimming cost V 4 bases and J 0 bases, with 7 bases left between them. The CDR3 spells CASSSDGSNQPQHF. The CDR3 bases are TGTGCCAGCAGCTCGGACGGTAGCAATCAGCCCCAGCATTTT.

The rearrangement links TRBV7-9 to TRBJ1-1, with a tentative D call TRBD1 (6 bases). Trimming took off 1 base at V and 4 bases at J, with 7 bases between the two ends. This CDR3 comprises 13 residues. The germline gives CDR1 SEHNR, CDR2 FQNEAQ (reference sequence). The CDR3: CASSLDRATEAFF. CDR3 nucleotide sequence: TGTGCCAGCAGCTTAGACAGGGCCACTGAAGCTTTCTTT.

CDR3 in amino acids: CASSSGQGFQPQHF. CDR3 nucleotides: TGTGCCAGTAGTAGTGGACAGGGGTTTCAGCCCCAGCATTTT. The genes are TRBV19 and TRBJ1-5, with TRBD1 matching over 9 bases. Per germline, CDR1 LNHDA and CDR2 SQIVND (reference sequence). This CDR3 is built from 14 residues. V was pared by 4 bases and J by 6 bases, with 4 bases of the junction left unmatched.

The rearrangement uses TRBV27 and TRBJ2-2; no clear D. Germline CDR1 is MNHEY and CDR2 is SMNVEV (reference sequence). The CDR3 spans 14 residues. V was trimmed by 6 bases and J by 0 bases, leaving 8 bases between them. CDR3 nucleotide sequence: TGTGCCAGCAGAAGAAGTTCGAACACCGGGGAGCTGTTTTTT. Translating it yields CASRRSSNTGELFF.

The chain couples TRBV28 to TRBJ2-7; 7 bases align to TRBD1. CDR1 MDHEN and CDR2 SYDVKM come from the germline V gene. The CDR3 loop spans 12 amino acids. V was clipped by 3 bases and J by 6 bases; unmatched bases: 2. Here the CDR3 DNA reads TGTGCCAGCAGTTTGACAGGGTTCGAGCAGTACTTC. Amino acid sequence: CASSLTGFEQYF.

The rearrangement uses TRBV28 and TRBJ1-6; no clear D gene. The CDR3 extends over 14 amino acids. Trimming stripped 6 bases from V and 6 bases from J, with 12 bases between. The germline V gene has CDR1 MDHEN and CDR2 SYDVKM. The chain's CDR3 is CASSRPKANSPLHF. CDR3 in DNA: TGTGCCAGCAGCCGCCCTAAAGCTAATTCACCCCTCCACTTT.

The chain uses TRBV5-1 and TRBJ1-5; no clear D. The germline V and J ends were trimmed by 4 bases and 8 bases, with 13 bases remaining between them. This CDR3 has 13 amino acids. The germline V gene encodes CDR1 SGHRS and CDR2 YFSETQ. This CDR3 reads CASSLGPGKPQHF. CDR3 in DNA: TGCGCCAGCAGCCTAGGACCGGGTAAGCCCCAGCATTTT.

The CDR3 loop is CASLGGADTTNEKLFF. CDR3 sequence (DNA): TGTGCCAGTCTAGGTGGGGCCGACACAACTAATGAAAAACTGTTTTTT. The chain has TRBV28 and TRBJ1-4; D may be TRBD1 (5 bases). The CDR3 has 16 amino acids. V gave up 9 bases and J gave up 0 bases, with 17 bases separating them. The V gene's germline CDR1 is MDHEN and CDR2 SYDVKM.

The gene calls are TRBV10-3 and TRBJ1-2; D remains ambiguous. Trimming took 5 bases from V and 6 from J, leaving 22 bases between them. Germline CDR1 is ENHRY and CDR2 is SYGVKD. The length of the CDR3 is 16 residues. The CDR3 nucleotides read TGTGCCATCAGTCCCGTCCCAAACCGGGAAAGCCATGGCTACACCTTC. Its protein product is CAISPVPNRESHGYTF.

The chain carries TRBV6-6 and TRBJ1-5; D perhaps matches TRBD1 (6 bases). The CDR3 contains 13 residues. The germline gives CDR1 MNHNY, CDR2 SVGAGI (reference sequence). V lost 5 bases and J 4 bases, leaving 9 bases between the germline ends. The CDR3 DNA reads TGTGCCAGCAGTAACAGGGAGAATCAGCCCCAGCATTTT. This sequence encodes CASSNRENQPQHF.

V gene TRBV10-3 combines with J gene TRBJ2-7; 7 nucleotides agree with TRBD2. The CDR3 totals 17 residues. CDR1 and CDR2 from the germline V gene are ENHRY and SYGVKD. J was trimmed by 3 bases and V by 6 bases; bases with no gene match: 17. The CDR3 nucleotides are TGTGCCATCAGCCGTCGAGCGGGGTACAAAGCCGGCTACGAGCAGTACTTC. It specifies CAISRRAGYKAGYEQYF.

The genes are TRBV15 and TRBJ1-1; D perhaps matches TRBD1 (6 bases). Deletions cut 3 bases from V and 7 bases from J, with 12 bases between. The CDR3 has 13 amino acids. CDR1 is LNHNV, CDR2 YYDKDF, per germline (reference sequence). CDR3 loop: CATSRRGRYEAFF. The CDR3, as DNA: TGTGCCACCAGCAGGCGGGGGCGGTATGAAGCTTTCTTT.

The chain links TRBV28 to TRBJ1-3; D remains ambiguous. CDR1 MDHEN and CDR2 SYDVKM come from the germline V gene. V lost 4 bases and J lost 4, with 14 bases in between. The CDR3 runs to 15 residues. The CDR3 reads CASSSPGSMGNTIYF. Here the CDR3 DNA reads TGTGCCAGCAGTTCGCCGGGGAGTATGGGAAACACCATATATTTT.

The CDR3 coding sequence is TGCGCCAGCAGCCCGTCTACAGGGAGCTATGGCTACACCTTC. It encodes CASSPSTGSYGYTF. The V and J genes are TRBV4-3 and TRBJ1-2, with TRBD1 as a possible D gene (6 bases). The CDR3 is 14 residues long. V was shortened by 4 bases and J by 4 bases, with 13 bases between the two germline ends. CDR1 is LGHNA and CDR2 is YSLEER in the germline V gene.

This chain joins TRBV6-5 and TRBJ2-6; unclear D gene. The CDR3 has 15 residues. Germline V gene sequence: CDR1 MNHEY, CDR2 SVGAGI. Trimming pared 6 bases from V and 0 bases from J, leaving 9 bases between. The CDR3 sequence: CASRLGISGANVLTF. CDR3 nucleotides: TGTGCCAGCAGGCTAGGTATCTCTGGGGCCAACGTCCTGACTTTC.

The V gene is TRBV6-5, the J gene TRBJ1-1; the match to TRBD1 covers 9 bases. V gave up 0 bases and J gave up 5 bases; unmatched junction bases: 4. The CDR3 extends over 15 amino acids. Germline values: CDR1 MNHEY, CDR2 SVGAGI. The CDR3 DNA follows: TGTGCCAGCAGTTACTCGTACAGGGGGCCGACTGAAGCTTTCTTT. Residues: CASSYSYRGPTEAFF.

The chain employs TRBV7-2 and TRBJ1-2; TRBD1 is a possible D gene (5 bases). CDR1 is SGHTA, CDR2 FQGNSA, per germline. The CDR3 sequence is 14 residues long. V lost 1 base and J lost 6, with 12 bases in between. This chain's CDR3 is CASSLVRQGNGYTF. The CDR3 coding sequence is TGTGCCAGCAGCTTAGTTCGCCAGGGAAATGGCTACACCTTC.